Listed here is a single T cell receptor beta chain. Sequencing used immunoSEQ multiplex PCR; TCRdb keeps in-frame clones, though not all of them. The table records some 110,000 clones, more than 75% of them present only once. This entry belongs to a study of T cell responses to AZD1222 COVID-19 vaccine. The CDR3 is made up of 14 amino acids. Trimming removed 7 bases from V and 6 bases from J; junction bases left unmatched: 4. Germline V lookup: CDR1 SGDLS, CDR2 YYNGEE. This rearrangement joins TRBV9 to TRBJ1-6, with 10 bases that match TRBD1. The sequencing used peripheral blood, collected on day 0 of AZD1222 vaccination. This clonotype originated in an adult in good health. CDR3: CASDRTGGNSPLHF. The CDR3 DNA reads as TGTGCCAGCGACCGGACAGGGGGTAATTCACCCCTCCACTTT.